This section outlines one T cell receptor (beta chain) sequence together with its context. Authors' processing steps: Using reference gene primer amplification, nucleated cell counts were estimated. Here immunoSEQ multiplex PCR was the method, and the copy in TCRdb shows in-frame clones only, minus some. V and J calls and clone size come straight from that table; D and trimming were deduced from the DNA. Here the sample spans about 35,000 clones, 80% to 90% being singletons. The entry originates in a study of blood T cell repertoires in COVID-19. In the study overall: Both acute and convalescent COVID-19 samples were obtained from the United States, Italy and Spain.

What was sequenced was peripheral blood. This TCR was recovered from an elderly man with active COVID-19.

In nucleotides, the CDR3 is TGTGCCACCAGCACAAATTACGGGACACCCCGCGGCGAGCAGTACTTC. Translating it yields CATSTNYGTPRGEQYF. The gene calls are TRBV15 and TRBJ2-7; a weak D match, TRBD1 (6 bases). Looked up from germline, CDR1 is LNHNV and CDR2 is YYDKDF (reference sequence). V was pared by 4 bases and J by 6 bases, with 22 bases between. The CDR3 is 16 amino acids. Variable domain in full (rest from reference TRBV15 and TRBJ2-7): DAMVIQNPRYQVTQFGKPVTLSCSQTLNHNVMYWYQQKSSQAPKLLFHYYDKDFNNEADTPDNFQSRRPNTSFCFLDIRSPGLGDTAMYLCATSTNYGTPRGEQYFGPGTRLTVT.